This TCR beta chain came from a study of PD-L1 blockade in urothelial cancer. Study details: Atezolizumab (1,200 mg intravenously every 3 weeks) began around 2014 for patients.

Patient disease was locally advanced or metastatic urothelial carcinoma. CDR3 length: 15 residues. V gave up 5 bases and J gave up 4 bases; unmatched junction bases: 8. Germline CDR1 and CDR2: MDHEN and SYDVKM. Data came from immunoSEQ multiplex PCR; TCRdb stores just in-frame clones and leaves some out. This sample has roughly 87,000 clones, with 75% to 90% found just once. The chain employs TRBV28 and TRBJ1-2; 9 bases match TRBD1. This receptor was taken from a woman aged 65 to 85 with urothelial cancer. Specimen: PBMCs, collected around atezolizumab (anti-PD-L1) treatment. The CDR3 loop is CASSTLWDRAYGYTF. CDR3 nucleotide sequence: TGTGCCAGCAGTACCCTTTGGGACAGGGCCTATGGCTACACCTTC.